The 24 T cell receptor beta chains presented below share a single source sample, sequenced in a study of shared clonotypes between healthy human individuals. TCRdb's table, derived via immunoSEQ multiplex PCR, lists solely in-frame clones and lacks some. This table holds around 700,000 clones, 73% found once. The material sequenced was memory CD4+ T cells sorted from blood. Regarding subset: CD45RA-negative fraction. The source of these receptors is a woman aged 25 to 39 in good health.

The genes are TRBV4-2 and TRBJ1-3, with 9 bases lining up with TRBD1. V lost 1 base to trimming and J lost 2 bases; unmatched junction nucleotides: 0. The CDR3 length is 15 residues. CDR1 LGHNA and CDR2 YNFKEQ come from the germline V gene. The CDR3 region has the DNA TGTGCCAGCAGCCAAGGGACAGGGGCTGGAAACACCATATATTTT. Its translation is CASSQGTGAGNTIYF.

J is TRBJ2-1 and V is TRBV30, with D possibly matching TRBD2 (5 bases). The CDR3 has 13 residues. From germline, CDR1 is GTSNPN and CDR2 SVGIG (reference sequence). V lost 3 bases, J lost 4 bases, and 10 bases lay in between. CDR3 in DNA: TGTGCCTGGAGGCCCGGGAAATACAATGAGCAGTTCTTC. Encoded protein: CAWRPGKYNEQFF.

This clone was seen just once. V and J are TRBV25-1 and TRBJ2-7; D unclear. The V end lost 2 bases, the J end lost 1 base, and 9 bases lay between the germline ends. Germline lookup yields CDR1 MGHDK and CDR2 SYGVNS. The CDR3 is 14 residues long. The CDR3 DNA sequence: TGTGCCAGCAGTGAAGGGTTTGAGTCCTACGAGCAGTACTTC. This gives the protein CASSEGFESYEQYF.

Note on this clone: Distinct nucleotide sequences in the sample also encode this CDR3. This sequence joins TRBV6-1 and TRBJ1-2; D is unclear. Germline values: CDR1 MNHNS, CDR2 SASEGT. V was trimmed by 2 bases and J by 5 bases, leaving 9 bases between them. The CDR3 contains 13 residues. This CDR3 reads CASSEPANYGYTF. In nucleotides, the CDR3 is TGTGCCAGCAGTGAACCCGCGAATTATGGCTACACCTTC.

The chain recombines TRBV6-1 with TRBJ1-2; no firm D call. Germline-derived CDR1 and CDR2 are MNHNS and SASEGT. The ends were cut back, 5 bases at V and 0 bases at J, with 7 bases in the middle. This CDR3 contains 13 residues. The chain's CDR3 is CASSLAANYGYTF. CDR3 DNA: TGTGCCAGCAGTTTGGCGGCTAACTATGGCTACACCTTC.

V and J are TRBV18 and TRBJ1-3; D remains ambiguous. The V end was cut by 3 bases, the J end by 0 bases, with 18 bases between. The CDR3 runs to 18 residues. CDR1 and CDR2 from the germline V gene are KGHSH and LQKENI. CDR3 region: CASSPAAEPASSGNTIYF. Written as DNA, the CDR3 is TGTGCCAGCTCACCCGCGGCGGAGCCTGCCAGCTCTGGAAACACCATATATTTT.

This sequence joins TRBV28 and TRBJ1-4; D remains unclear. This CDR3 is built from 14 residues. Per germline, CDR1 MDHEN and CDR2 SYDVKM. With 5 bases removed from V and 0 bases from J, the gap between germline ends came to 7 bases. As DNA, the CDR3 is TGTGCCAGCAGTCTGTATACAACTAATGAAAAACTGTTTTTT. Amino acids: CASSLYTTNEKLFF. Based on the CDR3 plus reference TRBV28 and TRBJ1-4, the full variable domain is DVKVTQSSRYLVKRTGEKVFLECVQDMDHENMFWYRQDPGLGLRLIYFSYDVKMKEKGDIPEGYSVSREKKERFSLILESASTNQTSMYLCASSLYTTNEKLFFGSGTQLSVL.

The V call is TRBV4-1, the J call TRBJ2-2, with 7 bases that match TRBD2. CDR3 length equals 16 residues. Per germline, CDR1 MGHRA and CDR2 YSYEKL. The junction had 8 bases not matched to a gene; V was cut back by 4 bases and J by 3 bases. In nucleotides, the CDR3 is TGCGCCAGCAGCCGATTGGCGGGAGTCGACACCGGGGAGCTGTTTTTT. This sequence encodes CASSRLAGVDTGELFF.

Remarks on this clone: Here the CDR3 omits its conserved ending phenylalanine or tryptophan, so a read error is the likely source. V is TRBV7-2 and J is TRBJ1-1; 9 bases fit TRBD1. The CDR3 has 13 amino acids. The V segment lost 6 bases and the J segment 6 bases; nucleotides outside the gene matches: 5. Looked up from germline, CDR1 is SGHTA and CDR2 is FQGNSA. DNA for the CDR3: TGTGCCAGCAGTCCGGGACAGGGCTCTGAAGCTTTCTTA. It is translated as CASSPGQGSEAFL.

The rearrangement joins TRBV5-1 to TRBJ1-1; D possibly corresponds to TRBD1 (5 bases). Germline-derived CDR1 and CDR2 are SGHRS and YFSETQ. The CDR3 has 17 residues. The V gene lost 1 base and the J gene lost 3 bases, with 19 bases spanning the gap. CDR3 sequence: CASSLNVGDASYTEAFF. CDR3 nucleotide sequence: TGCGCCAGCAGCTTGAACGTGGGGGATGCTTCGTACACTGAAGCTTTCTTT. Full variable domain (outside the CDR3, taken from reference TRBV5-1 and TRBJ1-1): KAGVTQTPRYLIKTRGQQVTLSCSPISGHRSVSWYQQTPGQGLQFLFEYFSETQRNKGNFPGRFSGRQFSNSRSEMNVSTLELGDSALYLCASSLNVGDASYTEAFFGQGTRLTVV.

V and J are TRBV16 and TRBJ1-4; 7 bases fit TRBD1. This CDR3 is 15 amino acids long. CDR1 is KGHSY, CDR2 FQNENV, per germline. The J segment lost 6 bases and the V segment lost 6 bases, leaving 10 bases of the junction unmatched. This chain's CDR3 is CASRKPGQQDEKLFF. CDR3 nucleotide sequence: TGTGCCAGCAGAAAACCGGGACAGCAGGATGAAAAACTGTTTTTT.

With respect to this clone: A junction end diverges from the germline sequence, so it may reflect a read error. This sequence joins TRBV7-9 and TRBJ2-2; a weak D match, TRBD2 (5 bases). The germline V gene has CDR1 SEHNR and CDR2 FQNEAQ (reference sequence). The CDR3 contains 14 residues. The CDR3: CATRPTTNTGELLF. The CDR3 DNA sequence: TGTGCCACCCGACCCACTACGAACACCGGGGAGCTGCTTTTT.

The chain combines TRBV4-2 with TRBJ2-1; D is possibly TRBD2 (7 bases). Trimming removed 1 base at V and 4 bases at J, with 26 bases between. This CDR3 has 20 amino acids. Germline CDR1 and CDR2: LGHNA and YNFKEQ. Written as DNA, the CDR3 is TGTGCCAGCAGCCAAGTTCTACAGGGTCGCGCGGGAGCTGAATACAATGAGCAGTTCTTC. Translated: CASSQVLQGRAGAEYNEQFF.

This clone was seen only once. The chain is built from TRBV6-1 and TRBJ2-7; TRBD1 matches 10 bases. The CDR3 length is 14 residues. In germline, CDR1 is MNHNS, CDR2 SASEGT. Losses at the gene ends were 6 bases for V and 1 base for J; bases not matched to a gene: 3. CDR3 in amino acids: CASRGQGNSYEQYF. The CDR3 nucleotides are TGTGCCAGCAGGGGACAGGGGAATTCCTACGAGCAGTACTTC.

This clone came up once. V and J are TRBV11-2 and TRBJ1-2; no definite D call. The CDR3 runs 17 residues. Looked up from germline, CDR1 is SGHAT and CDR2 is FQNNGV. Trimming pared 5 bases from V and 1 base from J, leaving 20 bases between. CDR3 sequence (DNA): TGTGCCAGCAGCCCTATCTCTCACAGACGAAGTAACTATGGCTACACCTTC. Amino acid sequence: CASSPISHRRSNYGYTF.

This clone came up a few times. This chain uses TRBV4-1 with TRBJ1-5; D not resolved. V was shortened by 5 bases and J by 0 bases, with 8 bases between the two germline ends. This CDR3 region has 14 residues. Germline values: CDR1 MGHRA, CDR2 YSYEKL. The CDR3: CASSAQDSNQPQHF. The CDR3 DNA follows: TGCGCCAGCAGCGCTCAAGATAGCAATCAGCCCCAGCATTTT.

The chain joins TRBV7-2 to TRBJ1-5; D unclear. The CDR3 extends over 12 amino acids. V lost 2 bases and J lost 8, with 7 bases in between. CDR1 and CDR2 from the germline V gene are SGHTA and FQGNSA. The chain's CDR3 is CASSLSWEPQHF. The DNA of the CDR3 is TGTGCCAGCAGCTTATCCTGGGAGCCCCAGCATTTT. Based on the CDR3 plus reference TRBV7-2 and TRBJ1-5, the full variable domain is GAGVSQSPSNKVTEKGKDVELRCDPISGHTALYWYRQSLGQGLEFLIYFQGNSAPDKSGLPSDRFSAERTGGSVSTLTIQRTQQEDSAVYLCASSLSWEPQHFGDGTRLSIL.

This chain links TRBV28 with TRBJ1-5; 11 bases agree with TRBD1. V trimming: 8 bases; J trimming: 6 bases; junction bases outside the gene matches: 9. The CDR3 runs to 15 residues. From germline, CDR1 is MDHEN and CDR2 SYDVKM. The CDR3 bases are TGTGCCAGCGGCCCCACCGGGACAGGGGGTCAGCCCCAGCATTTT. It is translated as CASGPTGTGGQPQHF.

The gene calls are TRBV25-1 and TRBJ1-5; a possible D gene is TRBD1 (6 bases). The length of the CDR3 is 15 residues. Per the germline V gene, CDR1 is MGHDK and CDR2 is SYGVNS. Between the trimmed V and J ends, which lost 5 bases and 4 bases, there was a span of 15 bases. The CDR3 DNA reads TGTGCCAGCAGTTGGGGTGGACAGCATAATCAGCCCCAGCATTTT. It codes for CASSWGGQHNQPQHF.

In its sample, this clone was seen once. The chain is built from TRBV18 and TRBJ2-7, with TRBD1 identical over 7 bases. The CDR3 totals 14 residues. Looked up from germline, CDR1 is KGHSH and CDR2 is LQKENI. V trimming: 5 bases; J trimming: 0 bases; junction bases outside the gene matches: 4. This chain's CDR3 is CASSIRDSSYEQYF. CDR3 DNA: TGTGCCAGCTCAATTCGGGACAGCTCCTACGAGCAGTACTTC.

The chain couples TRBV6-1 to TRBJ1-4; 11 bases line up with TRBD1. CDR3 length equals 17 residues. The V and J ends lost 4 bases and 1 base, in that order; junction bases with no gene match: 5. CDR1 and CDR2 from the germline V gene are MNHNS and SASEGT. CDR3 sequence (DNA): TGTGCCAGCAGTGGTAGGGACAGGGGGAAAACTAATGAAAAACTGTTTTTT. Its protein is CASSGRDRGKTNEKLFF.

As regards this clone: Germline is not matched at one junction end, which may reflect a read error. CDR3 residues: CAISEGGDTQYF. In DNA, the CDR3 is TGTGCCATCAGTGAGGGGGGGGATACGCAGTATTTT. V gene TRBV6-1 combines with J gene TRBJ2-3; a possible D gene is TRBD2 (7 bases). The germline CDR1 and CDR2 sequences are MNHNS and SASEGT. The length of the CDR3 is 12 residues.

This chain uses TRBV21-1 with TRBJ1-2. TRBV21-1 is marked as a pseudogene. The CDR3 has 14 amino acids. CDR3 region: CASSGGGQGFGYTF. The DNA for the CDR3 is TGTGCCAGCAGCGGCGGGGGGCAGGGGTTTGGCTACACCTTC.

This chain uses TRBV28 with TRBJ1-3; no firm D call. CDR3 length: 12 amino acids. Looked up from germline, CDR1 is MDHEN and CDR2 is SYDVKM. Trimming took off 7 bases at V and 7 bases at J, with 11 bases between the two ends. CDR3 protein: CASTVAGNTIYF. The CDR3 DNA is TGTGCCAGCACGGTAGCCGGTAACACCATATATTTT.